The 17 T cell receptor beta chains in this list originate from one sample, sequenced in a study of blood T cell repertoires in COVID-19. Sequenced by immunoSEQ multiplex PCR; TCRdb stores in-frame clones only, minus some. The table records 180,000 or so clones, around 80% of them present only once. Source material: PBMCs or T cells enriched from blood (not recorded which). These receptors were obtained from a woman aged 55-69 years who had recovered from COVID-19.

This rearrangement joins TRBV7-9 to TRBJ2-1; possibly TRBD1 for D (5 bases). There are 14 residues in the CDR3. Deletions cut 1 base from V and 6 bases from J, with 10 bases between. Per germline, CDR1 SEHNR and CDR2 FQNEAQ (reference sequence). The CDR3 DNA follows: TGTGCCAGCAGCTTAGAACAGGAGTCCAATGAGCAGTTCTTC. It is translated as CASSLEQESNEQFF.

This chain connects TRBV29-1 to TRBJ1-4, with 8 bases matching TRBD1. Trimming removed 8 bases from V and 8 bases from J; junction bases left unmatched: 10. The CDR3 sequence is 13 residues long. Per germline, CDR1 SQVTM and CDR2 ANQGSEA. As DNA, the CDR3 is TGCAGCACCCGGACAGGGTTTGGGGAAAAACTGTTTTTT. It yields the protein CSTRTGFGEKLFF. The full variable domain, with the rest looked up from reference TRBV29-1 and TRBJ1-4, is SAVISQKPSRDICQRGTSLTIQCQVDSQVTMMFWYRQQPGQSLTLIATANQGSEATYESGFVIDKFPISRPNLTFSTLTVSNMSPEDSSIYLCSTRTGFGEKLFFGSGTQLSVL.

The J gene is TRBJ1-1, the V gene TRBV27; D ambiguous. Germline CDR1 MNHEY, CDR2 SMNVEV (reference sequence). This CDR3 has 14 residues. Trimming took 2 bases from V and 1 from J, leaving 8 bases between them. This CDR3 reads CASSLVAGNTEAFF. DNA for the CDR3: TGTGCCAGCAGTTTAGTGGCAGGGAACACTGAAGCTTTCTTT.

The chain employs TRBV5-6 and TRBJ2-1, with 12 bases that match TRBD1. The ends lost 4 bases at V and 8 bases at J; junction bases unmatched: 10. Germline V gene sequence: CDR1 SGHDT, CDR2 YYEEEE. This CDR3 has 16 residues. DNA of the CDR3: TGTGCCAGCAGCAAGCCGGGACAGGGGGCATCATATGAGCAGTTCTTC. Amino acids: CASSKPGQGASYEQFF. The full variable domain, completed using reference TRBV5-6 and TRBJ2-1, is DAGVTQSPTHLIKTRGQQVTLRCSPKSGHDTVSWYQQALGQGPQFIFQYYEEEERQRGNFPDRFSGHQFPNYSSELNVNALLLGDSALYLCASSKPGQGASYEQFFGPGTRLTVL.

This chain joins TRBV5-1 and TRBJ1-2; D ambiguous. The germline V and J ends were trimmed by 0 bases and 4 bases, with 10 bases remaining between them. CDR1 is SGHRS and CDR2 is YFSETQ in the germline V gene. The CDR3 is made up of 14 amino acids. Here the CDR3 reads CASSLDGNFYGYTF. DNA for the CDR3: TGCGCCAGCAGCTTGGATGGCAATTTCTATGGCTACACCTTC.

The chain joins TRBV27 to TRBJ2-3, with 10 positions matching TRBD2. Unmatched junction bases numbered 8, after V lost 4 bases and J lost 4 bases. CDR1 MNHEY and CDR2 SMNVEV come from the germline V gene (reference sequence). The CDR3 runs to 16 residues. The CDR3 loop is CASSSPSGRRADTQYF. The CDR3 DNA reads TGTGCCAGCAGTTCGCCTAGCGGGAGAAGGGCAGATACGCAGTATTTT.

The rearrangement uses TRBV6-5 and TRBJ1-1; D remains ambiguous. V dropped 2 bases and J dropped 0 bases, with 7 bases sitting between them. The CDR3 runs to 14 residues. The germline gives CDR1 MNHEY, CDR2 SVGAGI. CDR3 bases: TGTGCCAGCAGTTACGTCTCGGTGAACACTGAAGCTTTCTTT. It specifies CASSYVSVNTEAFF.

The chain links TRBV12-3 or TRBV12-4 to TRBJ1-2; perhaps TRBD1 as D (5 bases). The CDR3 covers 13 residues. Trimming cost V 6 bases and J 7 bases, with 15 bases left between them. The CDR3 DNA reads as TGTGCCAGCAGCCGAGAATGGGGGGGTGGCTACACCTTC. Its translation is CASSREWGGGYTF.

V is TRBV5-1 and J is TRBJ1-3, with a tentative D call TRBD1 (6 bases). V lost 4 bases and J 6 bases, leaving 14 bases between the germline ends. CDR3 length: 14 amino acids. Germline lookup yields CDR1 SGHRS and CDR2 YFSETQ. The CDR3 DNA reads as TGCGCCAGCAGCCCACAGGGAACGGTAAACACCATATATTTT. It codes for CASSPQGTVNTIYF. The full variable domain, completed using reference TRBV5-1 and TRBJ1-3, is KAGVTQTPRYLIKTRGQQVTLSCSPISGHRSVSWYQQTPGQGLQFLFEYFSETQRNKGNFPGRFSGRQFSNSRSEMNVSTLELGDSALYLCASSPQGTVNTIYFGEGSWLTVV.

The J gene is TRBJ2-1, the V gene TRBV7-9; 10 bases fit TRBD2. Germline loops: CDR1 SEHNR, CDR2 FQNEAQ (reference sequence). V lost 4 bases and J lost 1; bases outside the gene matches: 10. The CDR3 is 18 amino acids. The CDR3 region is CASSSMGASGSSYNEQFF. The CDR3 coding sequence is TGTGCCAGCAGCTCCATGGGAGCTAGCGGGAGTTCCTACAATGAGCAGTTCTTC.

The chain carries TRBV7-8 and TRBJ1-5, with D possibly being TRBD1 (6 bases). The CDR3 is 16 amino acids. Trimming pared 3 bases from V and 1 base from J, leaving 13 bases between. Germline V gives CDR1 SGHVS, CDR2 FQNEAQ. In nucleotides, the CDR3 is TGTGCCAGCAGCTTCTGGGGGGGCGGGAGCAATCAGCCCCAGCATTTT. As protein: CASSFWGGGSNQPQHF.

CDR3 sequence reads: CASSIGTDNEQFF. CDR3 DNA: TGTGCCAGCAGCATCGGGACTGACAATGAGCAGTTCTTC. The chain recombines TRBV7-9 with TRBJ2-1; possible D gene TRBD2, 6 bases. V was pared by 5 bases and J by 5 bases, with 10 bases between. The CDR3 consists of 13 residues. Germline-derived CDR1 and CDR2 are SEHNR and FQNEAQ (reference sequence).

The chain couples TRBV6-2 or TRBV6-3 to TRBJ2-1; possible D gene TRBD1, 5 bases. V dropped 2 bases and J dropped 7 bases, with 9 bases sitting between them. Germline V gives CDR1 MNHEY, CDR2 SVGEGT. The CDR3 extends over 13 amino acids. This CDR3 reads CASSYTQGNEQFF. The CDR3 region has the DNA TGTGCCAGCAGTTACACCCAGGGTAATGAGCAGTTCTTC.

The chain carries TRBV10-3 and TRBJ2-5; 12 nucleotides match TRBD2. Unmatched junction bases numbered 9, after V lost 2 bases and J lost 2 bases. CDR1 is ENHRY and CDR2 is SYGVKD in the germline V gene. CDR3 size: 18 residues. CDR3 DNA: TGTGCCATCAGTGAGAGTCCCCCACTAGCGGGGGGACAAGAGACCCAGTACTTC. It is translated as CAISESPPLAGGQETQYF.

The chain employs TRBV29-1 and TRBJ2-1; maybe TRBD2 (6 bases). Germline-derived CDR1 and CDR2 are SQVTM and ANQGSEA. This CDR3 contains 11 residues. With 6 bases removed from V and 9 bases from J, the gap between germline ends came to 12 bases. The CDR3 sequence is CSVAGSVEQFF. CDR3 DNA sequence: TGCAGCGTCGCCGGGAGCGTTGAGCAGTTCTTC.

This clone was seen a single time. This chain connects TRBV3-1 (or the pseudogene TRBV3-2) to TRBJ1-5; 12 nucleotides line up with TRBD1. Germline CDR1 LGHDT, CDR2 YNNKEL (reference sequence). The CDR3 spans 20 residues. With V trimmed by 0 bases and J by 4 bases, 13 bases remained unmatched. Here the CDR3 DNA reads TGTGCCAGCAGCCAAGATACTCGGGGACAGGGGGCGAGTAGGAATCAGCCCCAGCATTTT. Translated: CASSQDTRGQGASRNQPQHF.

This chain joins TRBV6-5 and TRBJ2-7; 8 bases line up with TRBD2. J gave up 2 bases and V 8 bases, and 2 bases lay outside the gene matches. The CDR3 totals 12 residues. Germline V gene data show CDR1 as MNHEY and CDR2 as SVGAGI. The CDR3 DNA reads TGTGCCAGCCGGGGGGGGACCTACGAGCAGTACTTC. This codes for CASRGGTYEQYF.